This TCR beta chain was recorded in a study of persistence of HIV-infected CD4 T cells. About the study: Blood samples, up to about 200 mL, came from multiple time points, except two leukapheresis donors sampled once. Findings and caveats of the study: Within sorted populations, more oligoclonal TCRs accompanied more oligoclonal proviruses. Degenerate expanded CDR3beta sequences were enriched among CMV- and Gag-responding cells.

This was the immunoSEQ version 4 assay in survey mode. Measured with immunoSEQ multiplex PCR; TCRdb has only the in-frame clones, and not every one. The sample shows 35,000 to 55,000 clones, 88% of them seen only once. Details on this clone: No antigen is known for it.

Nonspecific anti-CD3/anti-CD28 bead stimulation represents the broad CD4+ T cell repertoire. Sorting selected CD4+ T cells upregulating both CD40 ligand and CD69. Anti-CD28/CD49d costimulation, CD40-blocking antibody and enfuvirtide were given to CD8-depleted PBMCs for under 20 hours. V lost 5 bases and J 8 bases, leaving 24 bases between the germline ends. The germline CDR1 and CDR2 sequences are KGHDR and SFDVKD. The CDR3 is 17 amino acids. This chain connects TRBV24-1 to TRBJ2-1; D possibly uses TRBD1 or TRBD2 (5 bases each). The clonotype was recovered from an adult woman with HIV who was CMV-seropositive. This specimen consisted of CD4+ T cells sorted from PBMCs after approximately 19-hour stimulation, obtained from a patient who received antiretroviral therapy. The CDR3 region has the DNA TGTGCCACCAGTGTCGCCCCGGGACCTAACGGGGTGGATGAGCAGTTCTTC. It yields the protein CATSVAPGPNGVDEQFF.